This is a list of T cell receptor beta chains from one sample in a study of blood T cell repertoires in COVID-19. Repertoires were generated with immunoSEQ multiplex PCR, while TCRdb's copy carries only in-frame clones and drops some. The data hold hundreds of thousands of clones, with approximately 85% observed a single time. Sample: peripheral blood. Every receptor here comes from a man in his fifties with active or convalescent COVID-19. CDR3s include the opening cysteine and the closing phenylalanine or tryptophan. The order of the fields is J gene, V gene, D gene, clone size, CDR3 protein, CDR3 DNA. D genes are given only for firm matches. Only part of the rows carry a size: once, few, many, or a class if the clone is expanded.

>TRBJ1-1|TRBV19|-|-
CASSTKHARRVEAFF
TGTGCCAGTAGTACGAAACACGCTAGGAGGGTTGAAGCTTTCTTT
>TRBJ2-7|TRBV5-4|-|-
CASSPGSGAYEQYF
TGTGCCAGCAGCCCGGGATCTGGTGCCTACGAGCAGTACTTC
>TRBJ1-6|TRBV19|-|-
CASSTADRFYNSPLHF
TGTGCCAGTAGTACCGCGGACAGATTTTATAATTCACCCCTCCACTTT
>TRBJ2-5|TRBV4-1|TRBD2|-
CASSQDRTSGQETQYF
TGCGCCAGCAGCCAAGATAGGACTAGCGGACAAGAGACCCAGTACTTC
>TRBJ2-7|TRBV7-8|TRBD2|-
CASSLGAGRGWEQYF
TGTGCCAGCAGCTTAGGAGCGGGAAGGGGTTGGGAGCAGTACTTC
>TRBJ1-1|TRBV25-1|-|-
CASTSGTLLSGTEAFF
TGTGCCAGCACCTCCGGGACGCTTTTAAGCGGGACTGAAGCTTTCTTT
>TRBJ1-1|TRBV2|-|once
CASRAGRTEAFF
TGTGCCAGCAGGGCAGGCCGAACTGAAGCTTTCTTT
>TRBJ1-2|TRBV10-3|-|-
CAISSGGDYGYTF
TGTGCCATCAGTAGCGGGGGGGACTATGGCTACACCTTC
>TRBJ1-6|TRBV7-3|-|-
CASSLTGQPPLHF
TGTGCCAGCAGCTTAACCGGACAGCCACCCCTCCACTTT
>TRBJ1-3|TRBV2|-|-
CASSRRSVGSGNTIYF
TGTGCCAGCAGTCGTCGCTCCGTCGGCTCTGGAAACACCATATATTTT